Ten or more counts support the clone carrying this T cell receptor (beta chain). The antigen is not known. This sample stems from a study of molecular identifiers for immune sequencing clone quantification. Findings and limits, study-wide: Clones with over 20 RNA copies captured over 99% of effector molecules but under 1% of naive ones.

A CD8+CD4-CCR7+CD45RA+ gate was used to sort naive CD8 T cells. The CDR3 totals 15 residues. CDR1 and CDR2 (germline): MNHEY, SVGAGI. V dropped 0 bases and J dropped 3 bases, with 11 bases sitting between them. Methods described previously were used for bulk TCR libraries, and listed TCR primers were applied. MiXCR was run by TCRdb on the PCR reads, yielding one entry per CDR3 protein. The sample has 60,000 to 80,000 distinct CDR3 sequences; approximately 17% are singletons. The specimen sequenced was naive CD8+ T cells from blood, with Jurkat cell RNA spiked in. The subset is: FACS-sorted CD8+CD4-CCR7+CD45RA+ naive T cells. The sequence derives from a human donor in good health. Some libraries in this study had Jurkat cell RNA spiked in. The chain recombines TRBV6-5 with TRBJ1-2; a weak D match, TRBD1 (6 bases). The CDR3 DNA is TGTGCCAGCAGTTACTCACAGGGCTGGGACTATGGCTACACCTTC. It specifies CASSYSQGWDYGYTF.